This entry is about one T cell receptor beta chain. This clonotype has more than one count but fewer than ten. What this receptor recognizes is not known. The input lacks base qualities; no much larger clone sits a single base away. This sample was taken from a study of blood T cells in healthy people across ages (dated by TCRdb to between 2014 and 2017). General notes on the study: In model experiments, template switching captured about one uniquely barcoded TCR beta cDNA molecule for every two T cells. Four age groups were formed from the donors: young (average roughly 15 years), middle-aged (just under 40), aged (about 68) and long-lived (approximately 78). The study measured age-related changes in TCR beta repertoire diversity using deep sequencing normalized with unique cDNA molecular identifiers. Using the same blood draw, the study looked at two additional independent replicas of 1 million unique cDNA reads for two donors, one aged 18 to 30 and the other aged 80 or older. General findings and caveats noted by the study authors: Estimates of total diversity based on one million sequenced T cells were regarded as lower bounds and as underestimates. The CMV infection status of donors was not known, potentially confounding age-related changes in expanded clonotypes. Observed TCR beta diversity correlated strongly with the percentage of naive T cells measured by flow cytometry. Observed TCR beta diversity per million T cells fell roughly linearly with age, and a significant reduction was already apparent by age roughly 40. Compared with the aged group, the long-lived group had more naive CD4+ T cells, fewer expanded clones and increased TCR diversity, suggesting age selection. Because profiling used bulk unsorted PBMCs, naive and antigen-experienced compartments could not be compared conclusively.

Systemically healthy Caucasian individuals from Russia, 35 to 50 in total and aged about 6 to 100 years, were included as donors. Approximately 9.7 milliliters of peripheral blood were drawn from each donor into EDTA-treated Vacutainer tubes. Ficoll-Paque density-gradient centrifugation was used to isolate PBMCs, with at least 6 million per sample. Trizol reagent was used to extract total RNA from the PBMCs, yielding at least 5 micrograms per sample. The percentages of naive CD45RAhigh/CD27high T cells were determined by flow cytometry on a PBMC aliquot from every donor. Library preparation employed 5' RACE. Sequencer: Illumina HiSeq 2500. A second PCR of roughly 7 to 12 cycles was run with a J-beta primer mix and a sample-barcoded 5' primer. A unique molecular identifier was introduced onto each TCR beta cDNA molecule by a template-switch 5' adaptor carrying 12 random nucleotides. Each sample yielded at least 3 million CDR3-containing paired-end reads. First-strand cDNA synthesis was performed from all RNA using the Mint cDNA synthesis kit, with priming by a TRBC-specific oligonucleotide. All cDNA was treated with uracil-DNA glycosylase and then went through a first 18-cycle PCR with the universal primers M1SS and BC2_uni_R. For the original study's pipeline: Each sample was normalized by randomly selecting 1 million high-quality reads, each carrying a distinct molecular identifier. Reads with shared molecular identifiers were discarded instead of being binned into consensus sequences. MiTCR, set to a Q25 quality threshold and the strictest error-elimination algorithm, was used for CDR3 identification, clonotype clustering and error correction. Lower-bound total TCR beta diversity was estimated with a nonparametric unseen species model using Euler transformation. The public sequencing data were trimmed at Q25 with fastp and processed into clonotypes with MiXCR by TCRdb, which kept only in-frame beta chains. Rows are unified per CDR3 protein, each entry keeping the most common DNA and genes. TCRdb's processing, not the authors', yielded these V and J calls. Recorded for this sample are more than 450,000 distinct CDR3 sequences; about a quarter of them occurred a single time. The top ten constitute 3% to 4.5% of the sample.

The CDR3 goes from the cysteine to the phenylalanine over 14 residues. Only the CDR3 DNA is retained, 42 bases long and in frame from the first base. Reading the germline V gene gives CDR1 KGHSH and CDR2 LQKENI. Between the V and J ends, shortened by 0 bases and 5 bases respectively, the junction contains 10 bases. These same records also appear under a second study, on T cells of mothers and their children. The second investigation adds: Nine systemically healthy Caucasian individuals served as donors, namely three mothers together with their six children. cDNA synthesis used all of the extracted RNA, with around 1.4 ug of RNA in each 15 ul reaction. In the second PCR, the M1S primer introduced both the sample barcodes and 2-4 random nucleotides. Over 8 million TCR beta CDR3 reads were obtained for each mother, and around 3 million reads were obtained for each child. In both related and unrelated pairs, thymic selection shapes the output of TCR recombination in a similar way, with inherited differences having only a minor effect. Normalized repertoire overlap was always slightly but never significantly higher in related than unrelated mother-child pairs. With a sensitivity of approximately 93 clones per million clonotypes, no persistent microchimeric T cell clones were detected. To look for features that set related mother-child pairs apart from unrelated individuals, the researchers ran deep NGS to compare the TCR beta repertoires of mothers and children. On average, the children were roughly 10 +/- 4 years old, while the mothers were approximately 41 +/- 4 years old. After adapters were ligated using NEBNext reagents, the libraries underwent 100+100 nt paired-end sequencing on an Illumina HiSeq 2000. To prevent cross-contamination, the mother and child libraries were prepared a month apart and were sequenced in separate runs. Between roughly 500,000 and 2,100,000 distinct TCR beta clonotypes were identified per donor. Naive TCR beta clonotypes were estimated from low-frequency clonotypes matched to each donor's FACS-determined naive share, without sorting.

The sequence joins TRBV18 to TRBJ2-5, with TRBD2 perhaps the D gene, on 5 matching bases. Sequencing used blood. The receptor was derived from a boy younger than 10 in good health. The nucleotides read TGTGCCAGCTCACCACCGGCTAGCCCTGAGACCCAGTACTTC. This codes for CASSPPASPETQYF.